The 8 T cell receptor beta chains below come from one sample, sequenced in a study of T-cell memory formation after mild COVID-19. TCRdb reanalysed the 5' RACE reads using MiXCR and keeps one entry per CDR3 protein. The sample has approximately 150,000 distinct CDR3 sequences, more than 12% seen once; the top ten hold roughly 13%. The sample consisted of PBMCs or a T cell subset sorted from them (not recorded which). The origin of the receptors is an adult woman who had mild COVID-19 (a few samples of this study predate the infection). Cell type and time point are not known.

The chain joins TRBV6-5 to TRBJ1-5; D is possibly TRBD1 (6 bases). This CDR3 comprises 12 residues. Trimming took off 6 bases at V and 10 bases at J, with 13 bases between the two ends. Germline V CDR1 and CDR2: MNHEY, SVGAGI. This chain's CDR3 is CASRGRGQPQHF. CDR3 nucleotides: TGTGCCAGCAGGGGCCGGGGGCAACCCCAGCATTTT.

V usage is TRBV5-6 and J usage is TRBJ2-1; 8 nucleotides align to TRBD2. Trimming at V came to 0 bases and at J to 2 bases, leaving 7 bases not matched to a gene. The CDR3 runs 17 residues. Germline-derived CDR1 and CDR2 are SGHDT and YYEEEE. The CDR3 nucleotides are TGTGCCAGCAGCTTGGGCGGCATACTAGCGGCCTACAATGAGCAGTTCTTC. As protein: CASSLGGILAAYNEQFF.

The sample holds a few counts of this clonotype. The CDR3 sequence: CASSFGGTSRQTQYF. CDR3 DNA sequence: TGTGCCAGCAGTTTTGGGGGGACTAGTAGGCAGACCCAGTACTTC. The chain joins TRBV12-3 or TRBV12-4 to TRBJ2-5; the match to TRBD2 covers 8 bases. Losses at the gene ends were 3 bases for V and 6 bases for J; bases not matched to a gene: 9. The CDR3 runs 15 residues.

This clonotype has more than one count but fewer than ten. This rearrangement joins TRBV4-1 to TRBJ2-1; TRBD2 might be the D (6 bases). Germline V lookup: CDR1 MGHRA, CDR2 YSYEKL. The V and J ends lost 6 bases and 10 bases respectively, with 13 bases between them. This CDR3 has 12 amino acids. In DNA form, the CDR3 reads TGCGCCAGCAGACTATTTAGCGGCGAGCAGTTCTTC. It encodes CASRLFSGEQFF.

The chain has TRBV5-1 and TRBJ1-5; D is uncertain. This CDR3 contains 15 residues. The ends were cut back, 1 base at V and 1 base at J, with 9 bases in the middle. CDR1 is SGHRS and CDR2 is YFSETQ in the germline V gene. In DNA, the CDR3 is TGCGCCAGCAGCTTGACAGATGCCAGCAATCAGCCCCAGCATTTT. Its protein is CASSLTDASNQPQHF.

The sample holds a few counts of this clonotype. The chain is built from TRBV5-1 and TRBJ2-1; D possibly corresponds to TRBD2 (5 bases). Germline CDR1 SGHRS, CDR2 YFSETQ. The CDR3 sequence is 16 residues long. Trimming shortened V by 7 bases and J by 0 bases, and 17 bases separated the two germline ends. The CDR3 sequence: CASGPLAQSSYNEQFF. The DNA for the CDR3 is TGCGCCAGCGGGCCCTTAGCGCAGAGCTCCTACAATGAGCAGTTCTTC.

This sequence joins TRBV23-1 and TRBJ2-1; no clear D. TRBV23-1 qualifies as an ORF whose function is uncertain. The CDR3 loop spans 12 amino acids. The ends were cut back, 2 bases at V and 9 bases at J, with 8 bases in the middle. The CDR3 DNA follows: TGCGCCAGCAGTCAACAGTGGGTTGAGCAGTTCTTC. Protein sequence: CASSQQWVEQFF.

CDR3 sequence reads: CASSPRTGPDTETQYF. In nucleotides, the CDR3 is TGTGCCAGCAGTCCACGGACAGGGCCGGATACCGAGACCCAGTACTTC. The gene calls are TRBV27 and TRBJ2-5; 8 nucleotides align to TRBD1. The V gene end was trimmed by 5 bases and the J gene end by 5 bases; junction bases not matched to a gene: 13. This CDR3 has 16 amino acids. The germline CDR1 and CDR2 sequences are MNHEY and SMNVEV (reference sequence).